Listed below are T cell receptor beta chains from one sample, sequenced in a study of cytomegalovirus exposure and HLA in healthy donors. Only in-frame clones appear in the TCRdb table, and some are missing; sequencing was by immunoSEQ multiplex PCR. This table has 60,000 to 70,000 clones, roughly 69% appearing once. Material: PBMCs. These receptors were taken from a woman between 45 and 60 years old in good health and CMV-seronegative. Both conserved end residues are part of each CDR3. Each record gives: clone size, D gene, V gene, J gene, CDR3 DNA, CDR3 protein. The D gene is left open where the match is weak. Expanded clones are given a class, and other clones once, few, many or no size at all.

clone size: -
D gene: -
V gene: TRBV19
J gene: TRBJ2-7
CDR3 DNA: TGTGCCAGTAGTATAGGGACAGCCGGAACCTACGAGCAGTACTTC
CDR3 protein: CASSIGTAGTYEQYF

clone size: -
D gene: -
V gene: TRBV18
J gene: TRBJ1-1
CDR3 DNA: TGTGCCAGCTCTCCAACTGCCGGGACAAAGAACACTGAAGCTTTCTTT
CDR3 protein: CASSPTAGTKNTEAFF

clone size: -
D gene: TRBD2
V gene: TRBV10-1
J gene: TRBJ2-5
CDR3 DNA: TGCGCCAGCAGGGTAAGGCGGAGCGGGAGGAGCCAAGAGACCCAGTACTTC
CDR3 protein: CASRVRRSGRSQETQYF

clone size: few
D gene: -
V gene: TRBV19
J gene: TRBJ1-1
CDR3 DNA: TGTGCCAGTAGCTTGGCCATGAACACTGAAGCTTTCTTT
CDR3 protein: CASSLAMNTEAFF

clone size: -
D gene: TRBD2
V gene: TRBV5-6
J gene: TRBJ2-7
CDR3 DNA: TGTGCCAGCAGCTTGTGGGGACTAGCGGGTTACTCCTACGAGCAGTACTTC
CDR3 protein: CASSLWGLAGYSYEQYF

clone size: -
D gene: -
V gene: TRBV5-6
J gene: TRBJ1-1
CDR3 DNA: TGTGCCAGCAGCCCTGACAGAAAAAACACTGAAGCTTTCTTT
CDR3 protein: CASSPDRKNTEAFF

clone size: few
D gene: TRBD1
V gene: TRBV28
J gene: TRBJ1-1
CDR3 DNA: TGTGCCAGCACCACGGGACAGCCGAACACTGAAGCTTTCTTT
CDR3 protein: CASTTGQPNTEAFF

clone size: -
D gene: -
V gene: TRBV7-9
J gene: TRBJ2-5
CDR3 DNA: TGTGCCAGCAGCGCGAGGGGAGGAGGGGAGACCCAGTACTTC
CDR3 protein: CASSARGGGETQYF

clone size: once
D gene: TRBD2
V gene: TRBV7-3
J gene: TRBJ2-7
CDR3 DNA: TGTGCCAGCAGCCCGACAGGGGGCCCCGGACTAGCGGGAGGGAGCGAGCAGTACTTC
CDR3 protein: CASSPTGGPGLAGGSEQYF

clone size: -
D gene: -
V gene: TRBV28
J gene: TRBJ2-7
CDR3 DNA: TGTGCCAGCACCGGCGGAGAGCTTTACGAGCAGTACTTC
CDR3 protein: CASTGGELYEQYF

clone size: -
D gene: TRBD1
V gene: TRBV6-5
J gene: TRBJ2-7
CDR3 DNA: TGTGCCAGCAGTTACACAGGGGGCATTCGCGAGCAGTACTTC
CDR3 protein: CASSYTGGIREQYF

clone size: -
D gene: -
V gene: TRBV10-3
J gene: TRBJ2-7
CDR3 DNA: TGTGCCACTGCTGGAACAGCAGGGGCTGCCTACGAGCAGTACTTC
CDR3 protein: CATAGTAGAAYEQYF

clone size: -
D gene: TRBD2
V gene: TRBV10-3
J gene: TRBJ2-1
CDR3 DNA: TGTGCCATCAGTTCTAGCGGAGCCTACAATGAGCAGTTCTTC
CDR3 protein: CAISSSGAYNEQFF

clone size: -
D gene: -
V gene: TRBV6-6
J gene: TRBJ2-7
CDR3 DNA: TGTGCCAGCAGTGCCTCAGACAGTTTGGGCGAGCAGTACTTC
CDR3 protein: CASSASDSLGEQYF

clone size: -
D gene: -
V gene: TRBV6-1
J gene: TRBJ1-5
CDR3 DNA: TGTGCCAGCATAGACCAGCATTTT
CDR3 protein: CASIDQHF

clone size: few
D gene: -
V gene: TRBV5-1
J gene: TRBJ1-3
CDR3 DNA: TGCGCCAGCAGCTTGGCCGGCGGCGGGGGCGCGTCTCTACACACCATATATTTT
CDR3 protein: CASSLAGGGGASLHTIYF

clone size: -
D gene: -
V gene: TRBV9
J gene: TRBJ2-2
CDR3 DNA: TGTGCCAGCAGCGACAGACCCGACCCCACCGGGGAGCTGTTTTTT
CDR3 protein: CASSDRPDPTGELFF

clone size: -
D gene: -
V gene: TRBV28
J gene: TRBJ1-3
CDR3 DNA: TGTGCCAGCAGTTTAACGAGCTCTGGAAACACCATATATTTT
CDR3 protein: CASSLTSSGNTIYF

clone size: many
D gene: TRBD2
V gene: TRBV19
J gene: TRBJ2-3
CDR3 DNA: TGTGCCAGTAGTATGGAGCGGGAAAGCACAGATACGCAGTATTTT
CDR3 protein: CASSMERESTDTQYF

clone size: -
D gene: TRBD1
V gene: TRBV27
J gene: TRBJ2-3
CDR3 DNA: TGTGCCAGCAGCCCGACTCAGGGGGTCCTCACAGATACGCAGTATTTT
CDR3 protein: CASSPTQGVLTDTQYF

clone size: few
D gene: -
V gene: TRBV7-8
J gene: TRBJ1-4
CDR3 DNA: TGTGCCAGCAGCTTAGGCCGGGACACCCTAGGTCGGAAACTGTTTTTT
CDR3 protein: CASSLGRDTLGRKLFF

clone size: -
D gene: -
V gene: TRBV5-1
J gene: TRBJ2-1
CDR3 DNA: TGCGCCAGCAGCCTGTCTAGCGTTCCGCTGCACAATGAGCAGTTCTTC
CDR3 protein: CASSLSSVPLHNEQFF

clone size: -
D gene: TRBD2
V gene: TRBV4-3
J gene: TRBJ2-7
CDR3 DNA: TGCGCCAGCAGCCAAGTCTTTGGACTAGCGGCCGGCGAGCAGTACTTC
CDR3 protein: CASSQVFGLAAGEQYF

clone size: -
D gene: -
V gene: TRBV5-1
J gene: TRBJ2-5
CDR3 DNA: TGCGCCAGCAGCTCGGTGCCACAAGAGACCCAGTACTTC
CDR3 protein: CASSSVPQETQYF

clone size: -
D gene: -
V gene: TRBV2
J gene: TRBJ2-1
CDR3 DNA: TGTGCCAGCACCTATAGCGGTGAGCAGTTCTTC
CDR3 protein: CASTYSGEQFF

clone size: few
D gene: -
V gene: TRBV7-8
J gene: TRBJ1-4
CDR3 DNA: TGTGCCAGCCGGCCACCGGGTAATGAAAAACTGTTTTTT
CDR3 protein: CASRPPGNEKLFF

clone size: -
D gene: TRBD1
V gene: TRBV29-1
J gene: TRBJ2-5
CDR3 DNA: TGCAGCGTCACAGGGGGTGGGGAGACCCAGTACTTC
CDR3 protein: CSVTGGGETQYF

clone size: -
D gene: TRBD2
V gene: TRBV2
J gene: TRBJ2-7
CDR3 DNA: TGTGCCAGCAGTGCCGGTAGCGGGGCACGGGGGCAGTACTTC
CDR3 protein: CASSAGSGARGQYF

clone size: few
D gene: -
V gene: TRBV4-3
J gene: TRBJ2-1
CDR3 DNA: TGCGCCAGCAGCCAAGAACCGGGAGCCTATGAGCAGTTCTTC
CDR3 protein: CASSQEPGAYEQFF

clone size: -
D gene: -
V gene: TRBV14
J gene: TRBJ1-1
CDR3 DNA: TGTGCCAGCAGCCAAGATAGGACGGGGAGCACTGAAGCTTTCTTT
CDR3 protein: CASSQDRTGSTEAFF

clone size: -
D gene: TRBD1
V gene: TRBV5-4
J gene: TRBJ2-7
CDR3 DNA: TGTGCCAGCAGCTCTATACAGGGGGCCTTCTACGAGCAGTACTTC
CDR3 protein: CASSSIQGAFYEQYF

clone size: few
D gene: -
V gene: TRBV29-1
J gene: TRBJ1-1
CDR3 DNA: TGCAGCGTTGTGCCCCGGGGGACTGAAGCTTTCTTT
CDR3 protein: CSVVPRGTEAFF

clone size: few
D gene: TRBD1
V gene: TRBV5-1
J gene: TRBJ1-1
CDR3 DNA: TGCGCCAGCAGCTTTCTCACAGGGGACACTGAAGCTTTCTTT
CDR3 protein: CASSFLTGDTEAFF

clone size: -
D gene: TRBD2
V gene: TRBV28
J gene: TRBJ2-1
CDR3 DNA: TGTGCCAGTATCACTAGCGGGACTCCCTCCTACAATGAGCAGTTCTTC
CDR3 protein: CASITSGTPSYNEQFF

clone size: -
D gene: -
V gene: TRBV18
J gene: TRBJ1-1
CDR3 DNA: TGTGCCAGCTCAACCAACAGGAACACTGAAGCTTTCTTT
CDR3 protein: CASSTNRNTEAFF

clone size: -
D gene: TRBD2
V gene: TRBV28
J gene: TRBJ2-7
CDR3 DNA: TGTGCCAGCAGTTTCCCAGCGGGAGGTTCCTACGAGCAGTACTTC
CDR3 protein: CASSFPAGGSYEQYF